A single T cell receptor (beta chain) is shown here with its context. This sample was included in a study of cytomegalovirus exposure and HLA in healthy donors. It was with 60 Vbeta and 13 Jbeta primers that the PCR ran. Data came from immunoSEQ multiplex PCR; TCRdb stores just in-frame clones and leaves some out. This sample's table reports 150,000 or so clones. Germline V gene sequence: CDR1 MDHEN, CDR2 SYDVKM. The V end was cut by 6 bases, the J end by 3 bases, with 18 bases between. CDR3 length: 16 amino acids. The specimen sequenced was PBMCs. The clonotype was recovered from a woman in her forties or fifties in good health and CMV-seronegative. The chain has TRBV28 and TRBJ1-5, with D possibly being TRBD1 (6 bases). This CDR3 is CASRSTGPGPNQPQHF. CDR3 sequence (DNA): TGTGCCAGCAGATCCACAGGGCCGGGACCCAATCAGCCCCAGCATTTT.